Listed below are T cell receptor beta chains from one sample, sequenced in a study of metastatic and nonmetastatic thyroid tumors. Using MiXCR, TCRdb reanalyzed the PCR reads. This table holds around 40,000 clones, roughly a sixth found once. Sequencing was performed on blood. The receptor source for this set is a male donor with papillary thyroid cancer or a benign thyroid nodule (not recorded which). Some clones in this sample may be carry-over from other donors' samples. Each CDR3 is given with its conserved first and last residue. Each record gives: D gene, clone size, J gene, V gene, CDR3 DNA, CDR3 protein. The D gene is left open where the match is weak. Size values are once, few and many counts, or a class for expanded clones, and some rows have none.

>.|few|TRBJ2-7|TRBV6-1
TGTGCCAGCAGTTCCGCAGGGGAGTCGCACGAGCAGTACTTC
CASSSAGESHEQYF
>TRBD2|once|TRBJ2-1|TRBV5-1
TGCGCCAGCAGCCTCGGGACTAGCAATGAGCAGTTCTTC
CASSLGTSNEQFF
>.|few|TRBJ1-6|TRBV2
TGTGCCAGTAGTGAAGGTCAGGTGGATTCACCCCTCCACTTT
CASSEGQVDSPLHF
>.|many|TRBJ2-7|TRBV5-6
TGTGCCAGCAGCCCGAGAAGGTTTCGCGCCAGTTACTCCTACGAGCAGTACTTC
CASSPRRFRASYSYEQYF
>TRBD1|many|TRBJ2-1|TRBV6-1
TGTGCCAGCAGTAGGTTACGGGACAGGGGGAATGAGCAGTTCTTC
CASSRLRDRGNEQFF
>.|many|TRBJ2-3|TRBV30
TGTGCCTGGAGTGTAATGATTGGCAGGGCTAGCACAGATACGCAGTATTTT
CAWSVMIGRASTDTQYF
>.|many|TRBJ1-3|TRBV20-1
TGCAGTGCTAGCTCAGATCTGGGAAACACCATATATTTT
CSASSDLGNTIYF
>.|many|TRBJ1-2|TRBV2
TGTGCCAGCAGGCAGACCTTCTATGGCTACACCTTC
CASRQTFYGYTF
>.|few|TRBJ1-1|TRBV4-3
TGCGCCAGCAGCCAAGATTTGGTAACTGAAGCTTTCTTT
CASSQDLVTEAFF
>TRBD2|.|TRBJ2-1|TRBV11-2
TGTGCCAGCAGACGGCCATGGACTAGCGGGAGGTTCAATGAGCAGTTCTTC
CASRRPWTSGRFNEQFF
>.|.|TRBJ2-7|TRBV19
TGTGCCAGTAGTATGGCTAGCGTGGGGGCCTCCAACGAGCAGTACTTC
CASSMASVGASNEQYF
>TRBD2|many|TRBJ2-3|TRBV30
TGTGCCTCGGGACTAGCGGGAGGGCCCGCAGATACGCAGTATTTT
CASGLAGGPADTQYF
>.|few|TRBJ2-1|TRBV12-3/TRBV12-4
TGTGCCAGCAGTATTAGGGACGCCTACTGCAATGAGCAGTTCTTC
CASSIRDAYCNEQFF
>.|many|TRBJ1-5|TRBV19
TGTGCCAGTAGTCCTCAGGCTATAGTGGAGGGCAATCAGCCCCAGCATTTT
CASSPQAIVEGNQPQHF
>.|.|TRBJ1-5|TRBV20-1
TGCAGTGCTAGCCCCGCGAGGGCGGATCAGCCCCAGCATTTT
CSASPARADQPQHF
>TRBD1|few|TRBJ2-3|TRBV6-1
TGTGCCATCACCCACGGAGACAGGGTCTCAGATACGCAGTATTTT
CAITHGDRVSDTQYF
>.|.|TRBJ1-1|TRBV27
TGTGCCAGCAGTTTAGTAGGGGGTGGAAACACTGAAGCTTTCTTT
CASSLVGGGNTEAFF
>.|.|TRBJ2-1|TRBV20-1
TGCAGTGCACCGGGACTGGGCTACAATGAGCAGTTCTTC
CSAPGLGYNEQFF
>.|many|TRBJ2-7|TRBV11-3
TGTGCCAGCAGCGCGGGACTTCTAGTGGAGCAGTACTTC
CASSAGLLVEQYF
>TRBD2|few|TRBJ2-7|TRBV27
TGTGCCACCAGAAGCGGGGCGGGAAGCTCCTACGAACAGTACTTC
CATRSGAGSSYEQYF
>TRBD1|many|TRBJ1-5|TRBV2
TGTGCCAGCAGTGGGGGACAGGCTCTCAATCAGCCCCAGCATTTT
CASSGGQALNQPQHF
>TRBD2|many|TRBJ2-1|TRBV7-6
TGTGCCAGCAGCTTCCAAGCGGGGGGGTTAGACAATGAGCAGTTCTTC
CASSFQAGGLDNEQFF
>TRBD2|.|TRBJ2-5|TRBV6-1
TGTGCCAGCAGTGAAGGGGAGGGTTCTGAGACCAAGTACTTC
CASSEGEGSETKYF
>.|many|TRBJ2-1|TRBV10-1
TGCGCCAGCAGTGATTCCGCGGAATACAATGAGCAGTTCTTC
CASSDSAEYNEQFF
>.|.|TRBJ2-2|TRBV7-3
TGTGCCAGCAGCTCAATCGCCGCCGGGGAGCTGTTTTTT
CASSSIAAGELFF
>.|.|TRBJ1-2|TRBV15
TGTGCCACCAGCAGAGTTAGTTTGGCAGTGAGACGTCGGTACTATGGCTACACCTTC
CATSRVSLAVRRRYYGYTF
>TRBD2|many|TRBJ2-3|TRBV11-1
TGTGCCAGCAGAATAAATAGCGGGACTGGGGCCACAGATACGCAGTATTTT
CASRINSGTGATDTQYF
>.|many|TRBJ2-3|TRBV7-6
TGTGCCAGCAGCTTAGGGGGACGCGGGTTCGCGGATACGCAGTATTTT
CASSLGGRGFADTQYF
>.|few|TRBJ2-5|TRBV15
TGTGCCACCATCTCTGGACCGGGGGTAGCGTTCCAAGACACCCAGTACTTC
CATISGPGVAFQDTQYF
>.|.|TRBJ2-1|TRBV27
TGTGCCAGCAGTTTAACAGGTAGCTACAATGAGCAGTTCTTC
CASSLTGSYNEQFF
>.|.|TRBJ2-1|TRBV27
TGTGCCAGCAGCCCCCCGGGAGATACCCTTTACAATGAGCAGTTCTTC
CASSPPGDTLYNEQFF
>TRBD2|many|TRBJ2-5|TRBV7-2
TGTGCCAGCAGCTTAGCTGGGTCCCTGGGGGGGGAGACCCAGTACTTC
CASSLAGSLGGETQYF
>TRBD1|many|TRBJ2-7|TRBV3-1
TGTGCCAGCAGCCAAGGAACAGGGGGGACCTACGAGCAGTACTTC
CASSQGTGGTYEQYF
>TRBD2|medium-sized|TRBJ2-1|TRBV6-4
TGTGCCAGCAGTGGGGCTAGCGGGAGTTTCAATGAGCAGTTCTTC
CASSGASGSFNEQFF
>.|.|TRBJ1-2|TRBV30
TGTGCCTGGAGTGTAAGCGAGGGGGATGGCTACACCTTC
CAWSVSEGDGYTF
>.|.|TRBJ1-2|TRBV20-1
TGCAGTGAATGGGGGGGCCCTAACTATGGCTACACCTTC
CSEWGGPNYGYTF
>TRBD2|.|TRBJ2-7|TRBV12-3/TRBV12-4
TGTGCCAGCAGTTTGGTAGCGGGAATCTTCTACGAGCAGTACTTC
CASSLVAGIFYEQYF
>.|many|TRBJ2-7|TRBV9
TGTGCCAGCAGCGTAGCCGGAACCTGGGGCTCGACAAGCTCCTACGAGCAGTACTTC
CASSVAGTWGSTSSYEQYF
>.|medium-sized|TRBJ2-7|TRBV10-2
TGCGCCAGCAGTAAGGACTCCTCCTACGAGCAGTACTTC
CASSKDSSYEQYF
>TRBD1|medium-sized|TRBJ2-2|TRBV6-1
TGTGCCAGCAGTGAAGGACAGGGGTTCACCGGGGAGCTGTTTTTT
CASSEGQGFTGELFF
>.|.|TRBJ2-7|TRBV5-8
TGTGCCAGCAGCTATATTTCCGGGACGGACTACGAGCAGTACTTC
CASSYISGTDYEQYF
>TRBD2|many|TRBJ2-1|TRBV5-6
TGTGCCAGCAGCTTGACGACTAGCGGGAAATACAATGAGCAGTTCTTC
CASSLTTSGKYNEQFF
>.|many|TRBJ2-1|TRBV6-4
TGTGCCAGCAGCGAATCCCCCAGTGCCTACAATGAGCAGTTCTTC
CASSESPSAYNEQFF
>TRBD2|many|TRBJ2-5|TRBV7-2
TGTGCCAGCAGCGGGACTAGTCAAGAGACCCAGTACTTC
CASSGTSQETQYF
>TRBD1|medium-sized|TRBJ1-2|TRBV6-1
TGTGCCAGCAGAAAGACAGGGCTCAGAGACTATGGCTACACCTTC
CASRKTGLRDYGYTF
>.|many|TRBJ2-2|TRBV19
TGTGCCAGTACCCGGACAGCCAACACCGGGGAGCTGTTTTTT
CASTRTANTGELFF
>.|many|TRBJ2-7|TRBV20-1
TGCAGTGCTAGCCTCCTAGCGTACGAACAGTACTTC
CSASLLAYEQYF
>TRBD1|many|TRBJ2-1|TRBV19
TGTGCCAGTAGTCCGGGGACAGTGCGGAGCTCCTACAATGAGCAGTTCTTC
CASSPGTVRSSYNEQFF